The clone carrying this TCR beta chain has more than one count but fewer than ten. Its antigen is not identified. The data belong to a study of cytomegalovirus exposure and HLA in healthy donors. Study results and limitations: What was likely a sequencing artifact was a cluster of highly shared sequence variants. In a later analysis, a missense DCLRE1C variant was linked to TCR beta V- and J-gene trimming.

Use of 60 Vbeta and 13 Jbeta primers characterized the PCR. Sequenced by immunoSEQ multiplex PCR; TCRdb stores in-frame clones only, minus some. Of 100,000 to 150,000 clones listed, less than 90% were seen once; the top ten hold less than 2%. In germline, CDR1 is LGHNA, CDR2 YSLEER. Trimming removed 0 bases at V and 2 bases at J, with 8 bases between. The length of the CDR3 is 14 residues. The sample was PBMCs. The chain is built from TRBV4-3 and TRBJ2-7; weak D call: TRBD1 (6 bases). The TCR sequence derives from a man aged 35-49 years in good health and CMV-seronegative. CDR3 in amino acids: CASSQDTGPYEQYF. The CDR3 DNA is TGCGCCAGCAGCCAAGACACAGGGCCCTACGAGCAGTACTTC.